The 30 T cell receptor beta chains in this list originate from one sample, sequenced in a study of blood T cell repertoires in COVID-19 (dated by TCRdb to about 2020). Library method: the immunoSEQ multiplex PCR assay. TCRdb stores this immuneACCESS table with in-frame sequences only. Part of the clones is absent; in the studies checked, under half of the shortfall reflects unresolved V genes, and no reason is known for the rest. The sample contains a few hundred thousand clones, roughly 91% of them found a single time. The top ten clones comprise 2.5% to 3.5% of the sample. Sequences were obtained from PBMCs or T cells enriched from blood (not recorded which). The source of these receptors is a woman aged 50 to 60 who had been exposed to COVID-19.

This clone was detected a few times. This chain uses TRBV4-2 with TRBJ1-5; 7 bases line up with TRBD1. The V gene end was trimmed by 0 bases and the J gene end by 4 bases; junction bases not matched to a gene: 3. The CDR3 loop spans 15 amino acids. CDR1 is LGHNA, CDR2 YNFKEQ, per germline. For the CDR3, the DNA is TGTGCCAGCAGCCAAGACGCAGGGGGTAATCAGCCCCAGCATTTT. Amino acids: CASSQDAGGNQPQHF.

V and J are TRBV11-3 and TRBJ2-3; D not resolved. The CDR3 length is 14 residues. V lost 5 bases and J 3 bases, leaving 12 bases between the germline ends. Germline V gene lookup returns CDR1 SGHNT and CDR2 YENEEA. DNA of the CDR3: TGTGCCAGCAGCCTTCACGGTAGTACAGATACGCAGTATTTT. Amino acids: CASSLHGSTDTQYF.

The rearrangement uses TRBV29-1 and TRBJ1-1; D uncertain. The CDR3 has 13 amino acids. CDR1 is SQVTM and CDR2 is ANQGSEA in the germline V gene. V was trimmed by 4 bases and J by 0 bases, leaving 9 bases between them. In DNA form, the CDR3 reads TGCAGCGTTGCTCGGCGGATGAACACTGAAGCTTTCTTT. This gives the protein CSVARRMNTEAFF. Variable domain in full (rest from reference TRBV29-1 and TRBJ1-1): SAVISQKPSRDICQRGTSLTIQCQVDSQVTMMFWYRQQPGQSLTLIATANQGSEATYESGFVIDKFPISRPNLTFSTLTVSNMSPEDSSIYLCSVARRMNTEAFFGQGTRLTVV.

This chain links TRBV10-1 with TRBJ2-2, with 7 bases identical to TRBD1. This CDR3 contains 16 residues. V lost 7 bases, J lost 1 base, and 9 bases stayed unmatched. The germline V gene encodes CDR1 WNHNN and CDR2 SYGVQD (reference sequence). CDR3: CASMVRGPMNTGELFF. The CDR3 DNA reads as TGCGCCAGCATGGTTAGGGGGCCAATGAACACCGGGGAGCTGTTTTTT.

CDR3 sequence: CASSSPTGGNEQYF. CDR3 nucleotide sequence: TGTGCCAGCAGCTCCCCGACAGGGGGTAACGAGCAGTACTTC. J is TRBJ2-7 and V is TRBV5-4; 9 bases match TRBD1. The CDR3 covers 14 residues. Per germline, CDR1 SGHNT and CDR2 YYREEE (reference sequence). J lost 5 bases, V lost 3 bases, and 6 bases had no gene match.

V is TRBV3-1 (or the pseudogene TRBV3-2) and J is TRBJ1-4; 9 bases match TRBD1. V gave up 5 bases and J gave up 5 bases; unmatched junction bases: 9. This CDR3 has 16 amino acids. The germline V gene encodes CDR1 LGHDT and CDR2 YNNKEL (reference sequence). The CDR3 loop reads CASSISAGQGNEKLFF. The DNA for the CDR3 is TGTGCCAGCAGCATCAGCGCGGGACAGGGCAATGAAAAACTGTTTTTT.

The rearrangement joins TRBV4-1 to TRBJ1-2; the D is unclear. This CDR3 is built from 15 residues. Germline loops: CDR1 MGHRA, CDR2 YSYEKL. V was pared by 7 bases and J by 0 bases, with 15 bases between. CDR3: CASTPGGKTNYGYTF. For the CDR3, the DNA is TGCGCCAGCACCCCAGGAGGGAAAACTAACTATGGCTACACCTTC.

J is TRBJ1-2 and V is TRBV19; D may be TRBD1 (5 bases). The CDR3 length is 16 residues. Trimming removed 3 bases at V and 1 base at J, with 15 bases between. Germline V CDR1 and CDR2: LNHDA, SQIVND (reference sequence). The CDR3 here is CASSIRVIGVNYGYTF. The CDR3 nucleotides are TGTGCCAGTAGTATCAGGGTGATCGGAGTTAACTATGGCTACACCTTC.

This sequence joins TRBV27 and TRBJ2-2; 9 bases fit TRBD1. With 6 bases clipped from V and 7 bases from J, the junction kept 9 bases outside the gene matches. This CDR3 has 15 residues. The germline V gene has CDR1 MNHEY and CDR2 SMNVEV (reference sequence). This CDR3 is CASRSGTGTGGELFF. The CDR3 nucleotides are TGTGCCAGCAGGTCCGGGACAGGGACAGGCGGGGAGCTGTTTTTT.

The genes are TRBV7-2 and TRBJ2-5; perhaps TRBD2 as D (7 bases). Germline V lookup: CDR1 SGHTA, CDR2 FQGNSA. The V gene lost 1 base and the J gene lost 0 bases, with 15 bases spanning the gap. The CDR3 contains 17 residues. CDR3 region: CASSLEGQGTNQETQYF. The CDR3 coding sequence is TGTGCCAGCAGCTTAGAGGGGCAGGGGACTAACCAAGAGACCCAGTACTTC.

This rearrangement joins TRBV5-1 to TRBJ2-3; tentative D call: TRBD1 (6 bases). V lost 4 bases and J 0 bases, leaving 12 bases between the germline ends. The CDR3 is 15 residues long. From germline, CDR1 is SGHRS and CDR2 YFSETQ. CDR3 coding DNA: TGCGCCAGCAGCGGGCCAACAGGGAGCACAGATACGCAGTATTTT. Protein sequence: CASSGPTGSTDTQYF.

V is TRBV5-1 and J is TRBJ1-4; 8 nucleotides line up with TRBD1. The V and J ends lost 1 base and 12 bases, in that order; junction bases with no gene match: 11. CDR3 length: 15 residues. Germline V CDR1 and CDR2: SGHRS, YFSETQ. CDR3 residues: CASSLYIQGAEELFF. CDR3 sequence (DNA): TGCGCCAGCAGCTTGTACATTCAGGGGGCGGAGGAACTGTTTTTT.

This chain joins TRBV3-1 (or the pseudogene TRBV3-2) and TRBJ1-5, with TRBD1 as a possible D gene (6 bases). Trimming removed 0 bases from V and 5 bases from J, with 14 bases in between. The CDR3 spans 16 residues. CDR1 and CDR2 from the germline V gene are LGHDT and YNNKEL (reference sequence). The CDR3 DNA follows: TGTGCCAGCAGCCAAGAAGGGTCAGGGGTCGATCAGCCCCAGCATTTT. The encoded protein is CASSQEGSGVDQPQHF.

This chain connects TRBV6-1 to TRBJ2-3; tentatively, D is TRBD1 (6 bases). With 4 bases removed from V and 0 bases from J, the gap between germline ends came to 11 bases. The CDR3 runs to 15 residues. Germline V lookup: CDR1 MNHNS, CDR2 SASEGT. CDR3 DNA: TGTGCCAGCAGTGGAGCCGGACAGAGCACAGATACGCAGTATTTT. Amino acid sequence: CASSGAGQSTDTQYF.

The chain carries TRBV5-1 and TRBJ1-4, with 7 bases aligning to TRBD1. CDR3 length equals 15 residues. Germline loops: CDR1 SGHRS, CDR2 YFSETQ. V lost 4 bases, J lost 5 bases, and 8 bases stayed unmatched. CDR3 bases: TGCGCCAGCAGCGTACAGGGGAGCCCCAATGAAAAACTGTTTTTT. It is translated as CASSVQGSPNEKLFF.

The chain has TRBV3-1 (or the pseudogene TRBV3-2) and TRBJ2-7, with 9 positions matching TRBD1. Germline CDR1 LGHDT, CDR2 YNNKEL (reference sequence). The CDR3 is 15 residues long. V shed 2 bases, J shed 11 bases, and the junction held 13 bases outside the gene matches. CDR3 bases: TGTGCCAGCAGCCAATCGGACAGGGGAAGCAGGTTGGAGTACTTC. Translated, it gives CASSQSDRGSRLEYF.

The chain links TRBV5-1 to TRBJ2-7; D is possibly TRBD1 (6 bases). Trimming shortened V by 0 bases and J by 1 base, and 8 bases separated the two germline ends. Germline-derived CDR1 and CDR2 are SGHRS and YFSETQ. The CDR3 contains 14 residues. CDR3 sequence: CASSLDRESYEQYF. The CDR3 nucleotides read TGCGCCAGCAGCTTGGACAGGGAATCCTACGAGCAGTACTTC.

The rearrangement uses TRBV10-3 and TRBJ1-4; TRBD1 matches 10 bases. Germline CDR1 is ENHRY and CDR2 is SYGVKD. The length of the CDR3 is 16 residues. V dropped 2 bases and J dropped 8; count of bases not matched to a gene: 8. The CDR3 reads CAISEHPGQGLEKLFF. The CDR3 DNA sequence: TGTGCCATCAGTGAGCACCCGGGACAGGGGTTAGAAAAACTGTTTTTT.

The rearrangement links TRBV6-6 to TRBJ1-2; TRBD1 matches 7 bases. Germline-derived CDR1 and CDR2 are MNHNY and SVGAGI (reference sequence). The V gene end was trimmed by 5 bases and the J gene end by 8 bases; junction bases not matched to a gene: 11. This CDR3 region has 14 residues. The CDR3 reads CASSGTERKYGYTF. The CDR3 DNA reads as TGTGCCAGCAGTGGGACAGAAAGAAAGTACGGCTACACCTTC.

V and J are TRBV12-3 or TRBV12-4 and TRBJ2-3; D gene uncertain. The CDR3 has 13 residues. V gave up 4 bases and J gave up 0 bases, with 5 bases separating them. The CDR3 DNA follows: TGTGCCAGCAGTTACCGGAGCACAGATACGCAGTATTTT. Its protein product is CASSYRSTDTQYF.

The V gene is TRBV5-1, the J gene TRBJ1-3, with 8 bases aligning to TRBD1. The trim removed 4 bases at V and 4 bases at J, leaving 7 bases unmatched. The CDR3 contains 15 residues. From germline, CDR1 is SGHRS and CDR2 YFSETQ. The CDR3: CASSTNNRGGNTIYF. The CDR3 nucleotides read TGCGCCAGCAGCACGAACAACAGGGGGGGAAACACCATATATTTT.

This clone was seen only a few times. V is TRBV7-6 and J is TRBJ2-5; no firm D call. CDR1 is SGHVS, CDR2 FNYEAQ, per germline. This CDR3 region has 15 residues. V was shortened by 5 bases and J by 3 bases, with 16 bases between the two germline ends. CDR3 nucleotides: TGTGCCAGCAGCCGAATAAATCTAGTTGAAGAGACCCAGTACTTC. It specifies CASSRINLVEETQYF.

V usage is TRBV7-2 and J usage is TRBJ2-7, with TRBD2 matching over 7 bases. Germline lookup yields CDR1 SGHTA and CDR2 FQGNSA. V was clipped by 5 bases and J by 3 bases; unmatched bases: 10. This CDR3 is built from 15 residues. The CDR3 is CASSPSGGGFYEQYF. The CDR3 nucleotides are TGTGCCAGCAGCCCCAGTGGGGGGGGGTTCTACGAGCAGTACTTC.

Details on this clone: Other DNA sequences within the sample encode an identical CDR3. The chain employs TRBV5-1 and TRBJ1-5; tentative D call: TRBD1 (5 bases). The germline gives CDR1 SGHRS, CDR2 YFSETQ. CDR3 size: 14 residues. Trimming cost V 0 bases and J 4 bases, with 8 bases left between them. The chain's CDR3 is CASSLEGPNQPQHF. DNA of the CDR3: TGCGCCAGCAGCTTGGAGGGGCCAAATCAGCCCCAGCATTTT.

The gene calls are TRBV9 and TRBJ2-7; D uncertain. The V gene lost 4 bases and the J gene lost 0 bases, with 17 bases spanning the gap. From germline, CDR1 is SGDLS and CDR2 YYNGEE. The CDR3 sequence is 16 residues long. CDR3 sequence reads: CASSPPRSEGSYEQYF. The DNA of the CDR3 is TGTGCCAGCAGCCCTCCTAGGTCCGAAGGCTCCTACGAGCAGTACTTC.

The J gene is TRBJ2-6, the V gene TRBV5-1; D unclear. Germline values: CDR1 SGHRS, CDR2 YFSETQ. CDR3 length: 16 amino acids. V shed 0 bases and J shed 0 bases, with 7 bases lying between them. The CDR3 loop is CASSLDGSSGANVLTF. As DNA, the CDR3 is TGCGCCAGCAGCTTGGACGGTTCCTCTGGGGCCAACGTCCTGACTTTC.

This clone occurred a few times. This CDR3 is CASSYSMNRGNSPLHF. The DNA for the CDR3 is TGTGCCAGCAGTTACTCGATGAACAGGGGGAATTCACCCCTCCACTTT. The chain uses TRBV6-5 and TRBJ1-6; 8 bases fit TRBD1. The CDR3 covers 16 residues. V lost 0 bases and J lost 7; bases outside the gene matches: 5. From germline, CDR1 is MNHEY and CDR2 SVGAGI.

This chain connects TRBV7-2 to TRBJ2-1, with 7 bases fitting TRBD2. V was pared by 2 bases and J by 6 bases, with 7 bases of the junction left unmatched. The CDR3 consists of 15 residues. CDR1 is SGHTA, CDR2 FQGNSA, per germline. CDR3 region: CASSLSSGVVNEQFF. The DNA for the CDR3 is TGTGCCAGCAGCTTATCTAGCGGAGTGGTCAATGAGCAGTTCTTC.

The chain has TRBV2 and TRBJ2-3, with a possible D match to TRBD2 (7 bases). Trimming took off 7 bases at V and 6 bases at J, with 17 bases between the two ends. From germline, CDR1 is SNHLY and CDR2 FYNNEI. The CDR3 sequence is 14 residues long. The CDR3: CASTLGGAADTQYF. For the CDR3, the DNA is TGTGCCAGCACCCTTGGGGGGGCTGCGGATACGCAGTATTTT.

The chain joins TRBV10-3 to TRBJ2-5; TRBD1 aligns across 8 bases. Germline loops: CDR1 ENHRY, CDR2 SYGVKD. V shed 0 bases and J 7 bases; nucleotides not matched to a gene: 7. CDR3 length: 15 residues. CDR3 DNA sequence: TGTGCCATCAGTGAGTCGAGACAGGGGCTCGTGACCCAGTACTTC. It yields the protein CAISESRQGLVTQYF.